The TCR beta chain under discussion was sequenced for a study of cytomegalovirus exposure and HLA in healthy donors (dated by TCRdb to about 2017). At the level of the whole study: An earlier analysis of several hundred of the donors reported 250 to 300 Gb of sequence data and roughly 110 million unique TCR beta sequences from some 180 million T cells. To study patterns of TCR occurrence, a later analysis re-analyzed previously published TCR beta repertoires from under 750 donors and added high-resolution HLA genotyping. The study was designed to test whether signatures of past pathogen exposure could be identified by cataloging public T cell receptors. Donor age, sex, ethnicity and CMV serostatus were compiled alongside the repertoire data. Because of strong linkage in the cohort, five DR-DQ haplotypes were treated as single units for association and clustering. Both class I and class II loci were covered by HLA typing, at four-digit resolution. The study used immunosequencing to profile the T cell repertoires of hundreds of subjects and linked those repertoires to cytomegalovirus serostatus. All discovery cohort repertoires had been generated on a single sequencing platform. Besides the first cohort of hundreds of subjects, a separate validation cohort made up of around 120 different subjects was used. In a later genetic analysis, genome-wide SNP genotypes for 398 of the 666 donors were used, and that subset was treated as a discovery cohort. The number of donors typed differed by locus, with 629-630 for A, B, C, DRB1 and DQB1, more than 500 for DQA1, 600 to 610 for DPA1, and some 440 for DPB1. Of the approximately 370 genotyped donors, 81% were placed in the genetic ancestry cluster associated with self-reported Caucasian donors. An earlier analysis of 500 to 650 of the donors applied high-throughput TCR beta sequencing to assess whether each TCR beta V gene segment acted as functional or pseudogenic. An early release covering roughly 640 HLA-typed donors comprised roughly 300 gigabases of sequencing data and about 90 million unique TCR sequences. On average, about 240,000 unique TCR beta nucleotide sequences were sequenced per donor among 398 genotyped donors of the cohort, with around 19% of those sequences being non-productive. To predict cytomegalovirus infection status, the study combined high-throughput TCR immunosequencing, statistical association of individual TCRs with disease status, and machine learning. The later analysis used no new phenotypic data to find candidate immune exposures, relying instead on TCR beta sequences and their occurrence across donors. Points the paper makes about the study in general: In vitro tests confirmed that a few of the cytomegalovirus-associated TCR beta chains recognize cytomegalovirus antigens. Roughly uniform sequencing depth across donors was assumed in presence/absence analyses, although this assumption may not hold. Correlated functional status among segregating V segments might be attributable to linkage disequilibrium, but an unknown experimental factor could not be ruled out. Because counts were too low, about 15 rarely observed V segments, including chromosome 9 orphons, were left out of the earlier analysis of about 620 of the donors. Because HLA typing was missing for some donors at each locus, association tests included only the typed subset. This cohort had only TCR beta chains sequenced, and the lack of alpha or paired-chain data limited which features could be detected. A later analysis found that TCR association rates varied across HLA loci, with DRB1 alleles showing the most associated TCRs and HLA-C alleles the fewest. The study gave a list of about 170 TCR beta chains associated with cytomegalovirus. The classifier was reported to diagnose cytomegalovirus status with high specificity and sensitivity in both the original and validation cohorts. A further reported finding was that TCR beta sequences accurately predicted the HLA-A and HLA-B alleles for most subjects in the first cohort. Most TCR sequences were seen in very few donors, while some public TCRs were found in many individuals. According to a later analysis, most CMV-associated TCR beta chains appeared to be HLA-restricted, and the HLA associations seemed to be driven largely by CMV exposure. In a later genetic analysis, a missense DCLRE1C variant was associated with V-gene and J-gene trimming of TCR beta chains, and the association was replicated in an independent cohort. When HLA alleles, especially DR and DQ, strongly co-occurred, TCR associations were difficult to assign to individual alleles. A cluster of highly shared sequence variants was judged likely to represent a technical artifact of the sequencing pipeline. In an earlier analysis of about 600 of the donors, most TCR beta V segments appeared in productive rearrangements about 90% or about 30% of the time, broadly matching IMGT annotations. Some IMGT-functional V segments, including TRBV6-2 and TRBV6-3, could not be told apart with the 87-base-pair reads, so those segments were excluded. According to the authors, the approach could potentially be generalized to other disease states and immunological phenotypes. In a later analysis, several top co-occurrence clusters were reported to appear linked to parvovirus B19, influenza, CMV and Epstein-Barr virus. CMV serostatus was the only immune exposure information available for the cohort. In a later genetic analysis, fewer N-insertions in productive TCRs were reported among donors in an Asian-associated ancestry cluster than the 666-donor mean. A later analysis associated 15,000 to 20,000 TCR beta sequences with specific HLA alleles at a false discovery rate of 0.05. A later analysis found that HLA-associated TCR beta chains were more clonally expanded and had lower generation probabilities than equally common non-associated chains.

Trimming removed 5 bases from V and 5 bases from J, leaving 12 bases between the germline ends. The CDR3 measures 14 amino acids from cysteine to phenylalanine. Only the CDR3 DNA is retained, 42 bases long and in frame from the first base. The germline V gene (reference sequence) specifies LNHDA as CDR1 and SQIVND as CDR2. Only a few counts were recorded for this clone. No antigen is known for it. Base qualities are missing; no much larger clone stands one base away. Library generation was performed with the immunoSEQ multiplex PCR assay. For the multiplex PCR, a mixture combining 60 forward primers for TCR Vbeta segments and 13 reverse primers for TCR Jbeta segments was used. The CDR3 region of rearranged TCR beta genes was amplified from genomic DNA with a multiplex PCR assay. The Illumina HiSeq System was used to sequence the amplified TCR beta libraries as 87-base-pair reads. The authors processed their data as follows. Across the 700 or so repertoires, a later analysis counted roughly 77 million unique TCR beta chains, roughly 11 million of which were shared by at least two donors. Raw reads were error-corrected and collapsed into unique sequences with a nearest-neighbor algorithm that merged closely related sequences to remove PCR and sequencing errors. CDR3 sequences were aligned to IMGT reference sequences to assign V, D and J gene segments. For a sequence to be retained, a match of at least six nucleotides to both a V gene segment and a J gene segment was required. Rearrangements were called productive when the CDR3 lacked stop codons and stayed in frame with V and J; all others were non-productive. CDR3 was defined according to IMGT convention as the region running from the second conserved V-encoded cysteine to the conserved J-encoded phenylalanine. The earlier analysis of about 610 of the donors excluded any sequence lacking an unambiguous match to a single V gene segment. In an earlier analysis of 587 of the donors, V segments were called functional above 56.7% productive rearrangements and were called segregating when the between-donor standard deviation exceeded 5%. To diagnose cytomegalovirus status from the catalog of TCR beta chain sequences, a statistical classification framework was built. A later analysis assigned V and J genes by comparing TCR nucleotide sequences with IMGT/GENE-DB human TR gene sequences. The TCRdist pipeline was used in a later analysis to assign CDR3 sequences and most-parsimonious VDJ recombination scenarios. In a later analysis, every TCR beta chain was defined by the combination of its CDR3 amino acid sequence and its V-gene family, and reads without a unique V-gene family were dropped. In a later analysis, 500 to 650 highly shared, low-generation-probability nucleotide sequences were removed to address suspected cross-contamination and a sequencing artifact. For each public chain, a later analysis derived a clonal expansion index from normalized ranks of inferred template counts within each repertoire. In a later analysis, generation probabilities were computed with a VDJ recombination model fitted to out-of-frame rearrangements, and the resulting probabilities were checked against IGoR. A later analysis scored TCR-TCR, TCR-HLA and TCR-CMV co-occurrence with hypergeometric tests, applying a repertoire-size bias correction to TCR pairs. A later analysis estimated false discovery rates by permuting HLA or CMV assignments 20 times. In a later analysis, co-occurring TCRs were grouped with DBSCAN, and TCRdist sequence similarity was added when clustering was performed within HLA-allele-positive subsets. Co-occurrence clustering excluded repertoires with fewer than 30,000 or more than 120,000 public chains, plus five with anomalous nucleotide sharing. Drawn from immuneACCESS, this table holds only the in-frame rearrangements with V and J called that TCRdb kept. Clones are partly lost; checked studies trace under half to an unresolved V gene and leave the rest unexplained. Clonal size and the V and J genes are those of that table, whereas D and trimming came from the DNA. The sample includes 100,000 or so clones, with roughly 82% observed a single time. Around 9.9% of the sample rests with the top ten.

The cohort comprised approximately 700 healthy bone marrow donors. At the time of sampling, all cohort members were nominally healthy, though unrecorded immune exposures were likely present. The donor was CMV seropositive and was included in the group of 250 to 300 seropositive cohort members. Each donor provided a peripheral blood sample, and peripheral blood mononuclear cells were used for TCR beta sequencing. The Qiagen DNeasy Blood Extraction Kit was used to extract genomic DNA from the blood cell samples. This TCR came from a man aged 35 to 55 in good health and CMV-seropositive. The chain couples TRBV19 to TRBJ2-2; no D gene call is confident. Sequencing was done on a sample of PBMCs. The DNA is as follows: TGTGCCAGTAGTGGGTGGGCCAGGACCGGGGAGCTGTTTTTT. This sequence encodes CASSGWARTGELFF. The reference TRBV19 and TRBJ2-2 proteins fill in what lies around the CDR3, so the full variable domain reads DGGITQSPKYLFRKEGQNVTLSCEQNLNHDAMYWYRQDPGQGLRLIYYSQIVNDFQKGDIAEGYSVSREKKESFPLTVTSAQKNPTAFYLCASSGWARTGELFFGEGSRLTVL.